Following are 20 T cell receptor beta chains from one sample sequenced in a study of T cell responses to AZD1222 COVID-19 vaccine. Sequencing was performed with immunoSEQ multiplex PCR; in TCRdb, only in-frame clones are kept and a portion is missing. The sample has more than 150,000 clones, almost 90% seen once. Sequencing was performed on peripheral blood, taken on day 0 of AZD1222 vaccination. These receptors were collected from an adult in good health.

This clone was counted once. The gene calls are TRBV30 and TRBJ1-4; D is uncertain. Germline CDR1 reads GTSNPN; CDR2 reads SVGIG (reference sequence). Trimming cost V 3 bases and J 12 bases, with 11 bases left between them. The CDR3 consists of 11 residues. The CDR3 loop reads CAWRLREELFF. CDR3 in DNA: TGTGCCTGGAGACTCCGGGAGGAACTGTTTTTT.

The rearrangement uses TRBV5-1 and TRBJ2-1; 10 positions agree with TRBD2. CDR1 SGHRS and CDR2 YFSETQ come from the germline V gene. The J segment lost 10 bases and the V segment lost 4 bases, leaving 5 bases of the junction unmatched. The CDR3 runs 13 residues. This CDR3 reads CASSHTSGIEQFF. CDR3 nucleotides: TGCGCCAGCAGCCACACTAGCGGGATCGAGCAGTTCTTC.

This clone was recorded once. DNA of the CDR3: TGCGCCAGCAGCGCATACTCTAACTATGGCTACACCTTC. The encoded protein is CASSAYSNYGYTF. The V and J genes are TRBV5-1 and TRBJ1-2; no firm D call. Germline V gene sequence: CDR1 SGHRS, CDR2 YFSETQ. With 4 bases removed from V and 0 bases from J, the gap between germline ends came to 7 bases. The CDR3 has 13 amino acids.

The chain is built from TRBV19 and TRBJ2-1, with D tentatively TRBD2 (5 bases). CDR1 and CDR2 (germline): LNHDA, SQIVND (reference sequence). The CDR3 has 14 amino acids. Deletions cut 9 bases from V and 5 bases from J, with 17 bases between. The CDR3 region has the DNA TGTGCCAGCCGGCGTTGGACTCTCGACAATGAGCAGTTCTTC. Amino acids: CASRRWTLDNEQFF. The whole variable domain, filled in from reference TRBV19 and TRBJ2-1, reads DGGITQSPKYLFRKEGQNVTLSCEQNLNHDAMYWYRQDPGQGLRLIYYSQIVNDFQKGDIAEGYSVSREKKESFPLTVTSAQKNPTAFYLCASRRWTLDNEQFFGPGTRLTVL.

J is TRBJ1-2 and V is TRBV14; unclear D gene. The CDR3 is 14 amino acids. CDR1 and CDR2 (germline): SGHDN, FVKESK. V gave up 3 bases and J gave up 8 bases, with 16 bases separating them. The CDR3 DNA sequence: TGTGCCAGCAGCCAGGCCCGGGCGATGAGGGGCTACACCTTC. Protein sequence: CASSQARAMRGYTF.

This chain connects TRBV2 to TRBJ2-3; the D is unclear. The V end was cut by 5 bases, the J end by 0 bases, with 15 bases between. The germline V gene has CDR1 SNHLY and CDR2 FYNNEI. This CDR3 is 16 amino acids long. CDR3 coding DNA: TGTGCCAGCAGTCCATTAAGACAAACAAGCACAGATACGCAGTATTTT. It is translated as CASSPLRQTSTDTQYF.

CDR3 loop: CASSLTDERAKAFF. The CDR3 nucleotides are TGCGCCAGCAGCTTGACGGATGAGCGGGCCAAAGCTTTCTTT. The V gene is TRBV5-1, the J gene TRBJ1-1; D unclear. V dropped 1 base and J dropped 9 bases, with 16 bases sitting between them. The germline CDR1 and CDR2 sequences are SGHRS and YFSETQ. CDR3 length equals 14 residues.

A note on this clone: This specimen includes other DNA sequences encoding the same CDR3. V usage is TRBV28 and J usage is TRBJ1-1, with D maybe TRBD1 (6 bases). V lost 6 bases to trimming and J lost 4 bases, with 9 bases between them. This CDR3 is 12 amino acids long. Germline CDR1 reads MDHEN; CDR2 reads SYDVKM. CDR3 nucleotides: TGTGCCAGCAGCCGGGACACCACTGAAGCTTTCTTT. Its protein product is CASSRDTTEAFF.

The chain uses TRBV6-5 and TRBJ2-1; 8 nucleotides align to TRBD1. This CDR3 region has 13 residues. With 10 bases clipped from V and 1 base from J, the junction kept 3 bases outside the gene matches. Germline assignment: CDR1 MNHEY and CDR2 SVGAGI. CDR3 sequence (DNA): TGTGCCATCACAGGGGGTTCCTACAATGAGCAGTTCTTC. Translated, it gives CAITGGSYNEQFF.

The gene calls are TRBV10-1 and TRBJ1-6; D may be TRBD1 (5 bases). Germline values: CDR1 WNHNN, CDR2 SYGVQD (reference sequence). The CDR3 is 14 amino acids. V lost 6 bases, J lost 7 bases, and 13 bases lay in between. CDR3 sequence reads: CASSPGFGNSPLHF. Here the CDR3 DNA reads TGCGCCAGCAGCCCAGGGTTTGGAAATTCACCCCTCCACTTT.

This chain connects TRBV21-1 to TRBJ1-3; the table assigns TRBD1, which was not confirmed against the DNA. TRBV21-1 is given as a pseudogene. The CDR3 runs to 13 residues. CDR3 protein: CASMSPQLNTIYF. CDR3 nucleotides: TGTGCCAGCATGTCCCCCCAATTGAACACCATATATTTT.

The genes are TRBV28 and TRBJ2-3; 13 bases match TRBD2. Per germline, CDR1 MDHEN and CDR2 SYDVKM. J was trimmed by 7 bases and V by 8 bases; bases with no gene match: 12. The CDR3 sequence is 16 residues long. CDR3 sequence: CASESSGTSGMNTQYF. The CDR3 DNA sequence: TGTGCCAGCGAAAGTTCCGGGACTAGCGGGATGAATACGCAGTATTTT.

The J gene is TRBJ1-5, the V gene TRBV7-2; D is ambiguous. Trimming shortened V by 5 bases and J by 10 bases, and 18 bases separated the two germline ends. Germline assignment: CDR1 SGHTA and CDR2 FQGNSA. This CDR3 spans 14 amino acids. The CDR3 is CASSPTTLGIPQHF. In DNA, the CDR3 is TGTGCCAGCAGCCCCACGACACTGGGGATCCCCCAGCATTTT.

The chain recombines TRBV7-2 with TRBJ1-3, with 8 bases matching TRBD1. Germline V gene lookup returns CDR1 SGHTA and CDR2 FQGNSA. The CDR3 is 16 residues long. The junction had 4 bases not matched to a gene; V was cut back by 3 bases and J by 0 bases. The CDR3 region is CASSLTGAFSGNTIYF. For the CDR3, the DNA is TGTGCCAGCAGCTTGACAGGGGCGTTCTCTGGAAACACCATATATTTT.

The chain uses TRBV28 and TRBJ1-2; D gene uncertain. Germline V gene sequence: CDR1 MDHEN, CDR2 SYDVKM. CDR3 size: 11 residues. V shed 8 bases and J shed 8 bases, with 12 bases lying between them. CDR3 region: CASLALGGYTF. The DNA of the CDR3 is TGTGCCAGCCTGGCTCTGGGAGGCTACACCTTC.

The chain uses TRBV5-6 and TRBJ1-3; D might be TRBD1 (6 bases). Trimming took 3 bases from V and 4 from J, leaving 17 bases between them. The V gene's germline CDR1 is SGHDT and CDR2 YYEEEE. The CDR3 loop spans 16 amino acids. CDR3 region: CASSYLSQGTGNTIYF. The CDR3 DNA sequence: TGTGCCAGCAGCTACCTCTCCCAGGGGACAGGAAACACCATATATTTT. Combining the CDR3 with reference TRBV5-6 and TRBJ1-3 gives the whole variable domain DAGVTQSPTHLIKTRGQQVTLRCSPKSGHDTVSWYQQALGQGPQFIFQYYEEEERQRGNFPDRFSGHQFPNYSSELNVNALLLGDSALYLCASSYLSQGTGNTIYFGEGSWLTVV.

The chain employs TRBV19 and TRBJ1-4; TRBD1 matches at 9 bases. Germline CDR1 and CDR2: LNHDA and SQIVND (reference sequence). V was pared by 5 bases and J by 3 bases, with 7 bases of the junction left unmatched. The CDR3 is 16 amino acids. CDR3 protein: CASSLNGDRANEKLFF. For the CDR3, the DNA is TGTGCCAGTAGTCTAAACGGGGACAGGGCTAATGAAAAACTGTTTTTT. Combining the CDR3 with reference TRBV19 and TRBJ1-4 gives the whole variable domain DGGITQSPKYLFRKEGQNVTLSCEQNLNHDAMYWYRQDPGQGLRLIYYSQIVNDFQKGDIAEGYSVSREKKESFPLTVTSAQKNPTAFYLCASSLNGDRANEKLFFGSGTQLSVL.

In regard to this clone: Other DNA sequences from this sample encode an identical CDR3 as well. The rearrangement uses TRBV12-3 or TRBV12-4 and TRBJ1-2; D unclear. This CDR3 is 12 amino acids long. V lost 7 bases, J lost 4 bases, and 10 bases lay in between. The CDR3 nucleotides read TGTGCCAGCACCCGAGAGGGCTATGGCTACACCTTC. Protein product: CASTREGYGYTF.

The J gene is TRBJ1-2, the V gene TRBV25-1, with D perhaps matching TRBD1 (6 bases). Trimming cost V 1 base and J 1 base, with 10 bases left between them. This CDR3 comprises 15 residues. Germline values: CDR1 MGHDK, CDR2 SYGVNS. The CDR3 sequence is CASSEFLQGNYGYTF. CDR3 bases: TGTGCCAGCAGTGAATTCCTACAGGGTAACTATGGCTACACCTTC.

The CDR3: CAISLGPAGTEAFF. CDR3 nucleotide sequence: TGTGCCATCAGCCTGGGACCGGCGGGCACTGAAGCTTTCTTT. V is TRBV10-3 and J is TRBJ1-1; D is perhaps TRBD1 (5 bases). From germline, CDR1 is ENHRY and CDR2 SYGVKD. The CDR3 sequence is 14 residues long. V was shortened by 6 bases and J by 4 bases, with 15 bases between the two germline ends.